Below are 15 T cell receptor beta chains sequenced from a single sample in a study of T cells in Graves' hyperthyroidism and ophthalmopathy. Researchers took RNA transcripts and amplified the TCR beta CDR3 regions from them. A set of HTBI primers served as the primers for a first-round RT-PCR of the TCR CDR3. TCRdb itself ran the multiplex PCR reads through MiXCR, one entry per CDR3 protein. The sample has about 320,000 distinct CDR3 sequences, about 15% seen once. Sequencing was carried out using blood. The receptors were gathered from a man aged 25-45 years with Graves' hyperthyroidism.

Only a few counts were recorded for this clonotype. The chain combines TRBV5-4 with TRBJ1-2; TRBD1 might be the D (6 bases). Germline CDR1 SGHNT, CDR2 YYREEE (reference sequence). The CDR3 has 15 amino acids. Trimming removed 4 bases at V and 5 bases at J, with 18 bases between. The CDR3 nucleotides are TGTGCCAGCAGCACAACAGGAGGGGGATGGTATGGCTACACCTTC. Translating it yields CASSTTGGGWYGYTF. Full variable domain (rest looked up from reference TRBV5-4 and TRBJ1-2): ETGVTQSPTHLIKTRGQQVTLRCSSQSGHNTVSWYQQALGQGPQFIFQYYREEENGRGNFPPRFSGLQFPNYSSELNVNALELDDSALYLCASSTTGGGWYGYTFGSGTRLTVV.

In this sample, this clonotype turned up many times. The V and J genes are TRBV5-1 and TRBJ2-1; D gene ambiguous. Germline-derived CDR1 and CDR2 are SGHRS and YFSETQ. This CDR3 contains 13 residues. V lost 0 bases to trimming and J lost 6 bases, with 7 bases between them. CDR3: CASSLGTTNEQFF. The CDR3 DNA sequence: TGCGCCAGCAGCTTGGGCACGACCAATGAGCAGTTCTTC.

This clonotype was found once. The V gene is TRBV11-1, the J gene TRBJ2-7; TRBD2 matches 7 bases. The CDR3 loop spans 14 amino acids. Trimming cost V 4 bases and J 2 bases; bases outside gene matches: 5. Germline CDR1 reads SGHAT; CDR2 reads FQDESV (reference sequence). CDR3 sequence: CASSSPAGTYEQYF. The CDR3 region has the DNA TGTGCCAGCAGCTCACCAGCGGGGACCTACGAGCAGTACTTC. The entire variable domain, with the rest obtained from reference TRBV11-1 and TRBJ2-7, is as follows: EAEVAQSPRYKITEKSQAVAFWCDPISGHATLYWYRQILGQGPELLVQFQDESVVDDSQLPKDRFSAERLKGVDSTLKIQPAELGDSAMYLCASSSPAGTYEQYFGPGTRLTVT.

In this sample, this clonotype turned up many times. The CDR3 nucleotides read TGTGCCAGCACCCCGAGGGGGCACGAGCTCCAAGAGACCCAGTACTTC. Its protein is CASTPRGHELQETQYF. The genes are TRBV27 and TRBJ2-5; 7 bases match TRBD1. The CDR3 consists of 16 residues. Germline V CDR1 and CDR2: MNHEY, SMNVEV (reference sequence). V lost 7 bases to trimming and J lost 1 base; unmatched junction nucleotides: 12.

Many counts were recorded for this clonotype. This chain links TRBV27 with TRBJ1-1, with D uncertain. Germline values: CDR1 MNHEY, CDR2 SMNVEV (reference sequence). CDR3 length equals 14 residues. V gave up 7 bases and J gave up 5 bases, with 17 bases separating them. CDR3 coding DNA: TGTGCCAGCATTTCGATGCCCGCGGGGACTGAAGCTTTCTTT. Translated, it gives CASISMPAGTEAFF.

This clonotype showed up many times. This chain connects TRBV30 to TRBJ1-5; the D gene is possibly TRBD1 (6 bases). CDR3 length equals 13 residues. The germline V gene encodes CDR1 GTSNPN and CDR2 SVGIG (reference sequence). Between the trimmed V and J ends, which lost 2 bases and 6 bases, there was a span of 11 bases. The CDR3 nucleotides are TGTGCCTGGAGTACAGGGAAGATTCAGCCCCAGCATTTT. Its protein product is CAWSTGKIQPQHF.

This clonotype showed up many times. The V gene is TRBV20-1, the J gene TRBJ2-7; possible D gene TRBD1, 6 bases. This CDR3 is built from 12 residues. The germline gives CDR1 DFQATT, CDR2 SNEGSKA (reference sequence). The CDR3 DNA reads as TGCAGCGGGGACATTTTAGGGTACGAGCAGTACTTC. Encoded protein: CSGDILGYEQYF.

This chain connects TRBV10-3 to TRBJ1-5; TRBD1 matches at 8 bases. The CDR3 is made up of 16 amino acids. Germline V gene sequence: CDR1 ENHRY, CDR2 SYGVKD. Unmatched junction bases numbered 12, after V lost 8 bases and J lost 3 bases. The chain's CDR3 is CAIYPRGDRYNQPQHF. Written as DNA, the CDR3 is TGTGCCATCTACCCCAGGGGGGACAGGTACAATCAGCCCCAGCATTTT.

This clonotype has more than one count but fewer than ten. The chain recombines TRBV18 with TRBJ2-7, with D tentatively TRBD2 (6 bases). V lost 6 bases and J 0 bases, leaving 15 bases between the germline ends. Germline V lookup: CDR1 KGHSH, CDR2 LQKENI. This CDR3 spans 15 amino acids. CDR3 DNA: TGTGCCAGCTCGCCCCCCGCGGGGACCTCCTACGAGCAGTACTTC. Translating it yields CASSPPAGTSYEQYF.

The chain uses TRBV10-3 and TRBJ2-3; no clear D gene. Trimming stripped 4 bases from V and 4 bases from J, with 15 bases between. Germline CDR1 ENHRY, CDR2 SYGVKD. There are 15 residues in the CDR3. The CDR3 DNA reads TGTGCCATCAGTGGTGGTAGGAGCGTAGCAGATACGCAGTATTTT. Translating gives CAISGGRSVADTQYF.

The gene calls are TRBV20-1 and TRBJ2-5; 8 bases align to TRBD1. V lost 6 bases and J lost 13; bases outside the gene matches: 13. The CDR3 runs 12 residues. Germline CDR1 is DFQATT and CDR2 is SNEGSKA (reference sequence). This chain's CDR3 is CSATGNAGTGYF. For the CDR3, the DNA is TGCAGTGCAACCGGGAATGCCGGGACAGGGTACTTC.

This clonotype was recorded at least ten times. The J gene is TRBJ2-1, the V gene TRBV7-3; tentatively, D is TRBD2 (6 bases). Per germline, CDR1 SGHTA and CDR2 FQGTGA. The germline V and J ends were trimmed by 5 bases and 9 bases, with 23 bases remaining between them. CDR3 size: 16 residues. CDR3 region: CASSLSPGDGGLEQFF. CDR3 nucleotides: TGTGCCAGCAGCCTCTCCCCGGGGGACGGCGGCCTTGAGCAGTTCTTC.

V and J are TRBV7-9 and TRBJ2-1; unclear D gene. This CDR3 contains 15 residues. CDR1 is SEHNR and CDR2 is FQNEAQ in the germline V gene (reference sequence). V dropped 5 bases and J dropped 6 bases, with 17 bases sitting between them. The CDR3 DNA is TGTGCCAGCAGCCGCGTTCGGGCGTTCCTCAATGAGCAGTTCTTC. The encoded protein is CASSRVRAFLNEQFF.

This clonotype appeared a few times. This sequence joins TRBV20-1 and TRBJ1-1; D is unclear. The V gene's germline CDR1 is DFQATT and CDR2 SNEGSKA (reference sequence). The CDR3 length is 14 residues. Deletions cut 0 bases from V and 3 bases from J, with 11 bases between. The CDR3 DNA reads as TGCAGTGCTAGAGATATTAGCCAGTACACTGAAGCTTTCTTT. It is translated as CSARDISQYTEAFF.

This clonotype was seen a few times. The V gene is TRBV9, the J gene TRBJ2-3; 14 nucleotides match TRBD2. This CDR3 is 20 amino acids long. V lost 3 bases to trimming and J lost 5 bases; unmatched junction nucleotides: 17. Germline V gene data show CDR1 as SGDLS and CDR2 as YYNGEE. The chain's CDR3 is CASSAAPPGTSGSSEDTQYF. For the CDR3, the DNA is TGTGCCAGCAGCGCCGCACCCCCCGGGACTAGCGGGAGTTCGGAAGATACGCAGTATTTT.